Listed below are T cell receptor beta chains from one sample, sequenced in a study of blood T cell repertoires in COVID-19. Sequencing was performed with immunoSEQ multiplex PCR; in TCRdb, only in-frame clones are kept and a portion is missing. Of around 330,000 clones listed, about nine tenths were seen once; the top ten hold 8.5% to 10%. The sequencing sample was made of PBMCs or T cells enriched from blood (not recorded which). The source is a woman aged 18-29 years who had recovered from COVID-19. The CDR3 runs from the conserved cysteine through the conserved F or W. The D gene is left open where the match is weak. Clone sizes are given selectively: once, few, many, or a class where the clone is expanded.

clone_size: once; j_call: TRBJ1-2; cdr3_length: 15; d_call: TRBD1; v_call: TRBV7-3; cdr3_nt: TGTGCCAGCAGTCCCGAAGGGGGCCTTAGCTATGGCTACACCTTC; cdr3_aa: CASSPEGGLSYGYTF
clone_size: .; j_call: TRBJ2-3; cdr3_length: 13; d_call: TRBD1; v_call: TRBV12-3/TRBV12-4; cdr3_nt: TGTGCCAGCACCTCAGGGGGAACAGATACGCAGTATTTT; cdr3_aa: CASTSGGTDTQYF
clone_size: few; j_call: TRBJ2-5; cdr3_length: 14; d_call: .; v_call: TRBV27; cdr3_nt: TGTGCCAGCAGTTTACGGCTAGGTGGGGAGACCCAGTACTTC; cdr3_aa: CASSLRLGGETQYF
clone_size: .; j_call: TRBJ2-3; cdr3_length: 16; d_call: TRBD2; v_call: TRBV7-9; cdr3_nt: TGTGCCAGCAGCGGGACTAGCGGGGGGGCCACAGATACGCAGTATTTT; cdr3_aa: CASSGTSGGATDTQYF
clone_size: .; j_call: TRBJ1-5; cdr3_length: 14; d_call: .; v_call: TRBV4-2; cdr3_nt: TGTGCCAGCAGCCAGCATACTAGCTTGGGGTCCCAGCATTTT; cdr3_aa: CASSQHTSLGSQHF
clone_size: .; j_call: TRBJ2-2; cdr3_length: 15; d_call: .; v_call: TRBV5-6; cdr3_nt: TGTGCCAGCATCGCGACAGGACTAGGCACCGGGGAGCTGTTTTTT; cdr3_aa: CASIATGLGTGELFF
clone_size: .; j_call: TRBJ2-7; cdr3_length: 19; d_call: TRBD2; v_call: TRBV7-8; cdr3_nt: TGTGCCAGCAGCTTAGGCGGGACTAGCGGGGGCTGGGCTACGGACGAGCAGTACTTC; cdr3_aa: CASSLGGTSGGWATDEQYF
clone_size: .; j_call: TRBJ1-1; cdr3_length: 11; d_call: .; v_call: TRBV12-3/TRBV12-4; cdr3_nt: TGTGCCAGCAGTCCCAATACTGAAGCTTTCTTT; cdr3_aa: CASSPNTEAFF
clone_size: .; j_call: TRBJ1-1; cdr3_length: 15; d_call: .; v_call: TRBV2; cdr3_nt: TGTGCCAGCTACCTTTTCTTCGGGGGGATGGGAGAAGCTTTCTTT; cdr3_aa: CASYLFFGGMGEAFF
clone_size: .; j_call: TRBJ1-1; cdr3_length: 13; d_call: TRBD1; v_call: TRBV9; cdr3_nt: TGTGCCAGCAGCGTAAGGGGGCAAGGTGAAGCTTTCTTT; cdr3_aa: CASSVRGQGEAFF
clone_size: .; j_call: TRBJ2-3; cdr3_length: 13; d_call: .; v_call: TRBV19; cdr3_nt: TGTGCCAGTAGTATCGGCGACTGGTGGACGCAGTATTTT; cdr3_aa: CASSIGDWWTQYF
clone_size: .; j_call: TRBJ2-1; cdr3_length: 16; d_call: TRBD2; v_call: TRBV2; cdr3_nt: TGTGCCAGCAGCTTAAGCGGGAGCGGGGGATGGCATGAGCAGTTCTTC; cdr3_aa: CASSLSGSGGWHEQFF
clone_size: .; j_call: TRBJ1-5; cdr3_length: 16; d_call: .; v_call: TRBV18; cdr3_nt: TGTGCCAGCTCACCTGCTATGGGCAGGGGCAATCAGCCCCAGCATTTT; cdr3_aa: CASSPAMGRGNQPQHF
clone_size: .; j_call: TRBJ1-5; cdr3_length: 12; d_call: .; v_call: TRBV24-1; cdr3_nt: TGTGCCACCAGTGACGGGGATCAGCCCCAGCATTTT; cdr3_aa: CATSDGDQPQHF
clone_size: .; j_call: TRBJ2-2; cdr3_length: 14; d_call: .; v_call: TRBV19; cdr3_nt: TGTGCCAGATCTCCGGGGGGCCGTACCGGGGAGCTGTTTTTT; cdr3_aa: CARSPGGRTGELFF
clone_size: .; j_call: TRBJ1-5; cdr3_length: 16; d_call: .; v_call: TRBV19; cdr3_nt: TGTGCCAGTAGTCCTGTACCGGGACAACGAAATCAGCCCCAGCATTTT; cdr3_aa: CASSPVPGQRNQPQHF
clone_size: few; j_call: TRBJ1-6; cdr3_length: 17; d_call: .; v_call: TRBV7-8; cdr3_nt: TGTGCCAGCAGCTTAGTCCCTCTAAGCTCCTATAATTCACCCCTCCACTTT; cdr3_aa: CASSLVPLSSYNSPLHF
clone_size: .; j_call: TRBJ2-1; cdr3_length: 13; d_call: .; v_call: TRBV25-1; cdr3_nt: TGTGCCAGCAGTGGACCGGGTCCCCAAGAGCAGTTCTTC; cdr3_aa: CASSGPGPQEQFF
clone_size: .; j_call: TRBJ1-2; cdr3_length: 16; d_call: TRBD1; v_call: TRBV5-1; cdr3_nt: TGCGCCAGCAGTTTCCTCCGACAGGGTTCTAACTATGGCTACACCTTC; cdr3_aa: CASSFLRQGSNYGYTF
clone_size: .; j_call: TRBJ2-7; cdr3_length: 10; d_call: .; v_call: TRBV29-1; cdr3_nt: TGCAGCGTGCAGGGTATCGAGCAGTACTTC; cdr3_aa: CSVQGIEQYF
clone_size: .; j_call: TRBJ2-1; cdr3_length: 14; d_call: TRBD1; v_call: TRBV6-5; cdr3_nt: TGTGCCAGCAGTATACAGGGGGCGAACAATGAGCAGTTCTTC; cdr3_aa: CASSIQGANNEQFF
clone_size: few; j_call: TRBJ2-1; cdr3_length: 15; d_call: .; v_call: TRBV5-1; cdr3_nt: TGCGCCAGCAGCCCAAGGAGGGGCAGCGACAATGAGCAGTTCTTC; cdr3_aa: CASSPRRGSDNEQFF
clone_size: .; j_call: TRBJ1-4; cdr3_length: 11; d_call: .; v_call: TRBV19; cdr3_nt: TGTGCCAGTAGTATTCGAGGAAAACTGTTTTTT; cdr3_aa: CASSIRGKLFF
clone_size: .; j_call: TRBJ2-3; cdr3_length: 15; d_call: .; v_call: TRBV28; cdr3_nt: TGTGCCAGCAGTCCCGCGGCCCTAAGCACAGATACGCAGTATTTT; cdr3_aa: CASSPAALSTDTQYF
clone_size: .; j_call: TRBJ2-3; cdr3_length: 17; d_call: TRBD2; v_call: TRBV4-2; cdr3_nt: TGTGCCAGCAGCCAAGGAGTCGGGACTAGCGGGAGTAATACGCAGTATTTT; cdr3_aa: CASSQGVGTSGSNTQYF
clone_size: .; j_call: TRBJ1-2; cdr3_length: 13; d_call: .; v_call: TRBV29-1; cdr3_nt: TGCAGCGTTGGGACAGCCACTAACTATGGCTACACCTTC; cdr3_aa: CSVGTATNYGYTF
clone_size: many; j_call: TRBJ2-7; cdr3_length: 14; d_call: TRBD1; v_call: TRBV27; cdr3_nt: TGTGCCAGCAGTCCACGGACAGGGGGCTACGAGCAGTACTTC; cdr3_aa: CASSPRTGGYEQYF
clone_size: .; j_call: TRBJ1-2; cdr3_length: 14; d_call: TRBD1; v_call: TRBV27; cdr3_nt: TGTGCCAGCAGTCTCACAGGGGCCCACTATGGCTACACCTTC; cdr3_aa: CASSLTGAHYGYTF
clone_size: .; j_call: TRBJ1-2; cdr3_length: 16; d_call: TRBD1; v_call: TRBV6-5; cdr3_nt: TGTGCCAGCAGTTACGAGGGCTCCACAGGGGGGAATGGCTACACCTTC; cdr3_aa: CASSYEGSTGGNGYTF
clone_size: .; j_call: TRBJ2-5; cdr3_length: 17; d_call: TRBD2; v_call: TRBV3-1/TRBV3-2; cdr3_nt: TGTGCCAGCAGCACCCTGCTTAAGCGGGGGGCGCAAGAGACCCAGTACTTC; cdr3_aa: CASSTLLKRGAQETQYF
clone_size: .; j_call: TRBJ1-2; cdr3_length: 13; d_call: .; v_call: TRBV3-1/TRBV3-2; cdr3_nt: TGTGCCAGCAGCCAAGGGGGCTCGGGTGGCTACACCTTC; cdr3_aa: CASSQGGSGGYTF
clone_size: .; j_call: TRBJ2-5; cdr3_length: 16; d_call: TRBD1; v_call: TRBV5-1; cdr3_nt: TGCGCCAGCAGCTTGGAGACAGGGGCAGGCCAAGAGACCCAGTACTTC; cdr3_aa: CASSLETGAGQETQYF
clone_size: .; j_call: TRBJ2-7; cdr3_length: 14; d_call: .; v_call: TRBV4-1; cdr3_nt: TGCGCCAGCAGCACTCGTCGGGATTCCTACGAGCAGTACTTC; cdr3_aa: CASSTRRDSYEQYF
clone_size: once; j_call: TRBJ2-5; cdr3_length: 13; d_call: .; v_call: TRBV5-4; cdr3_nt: TGTGCCAGCAGCTTGGAGCGCGGGGAGACCCAGTACTTC; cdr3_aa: CASSLERGETQYF
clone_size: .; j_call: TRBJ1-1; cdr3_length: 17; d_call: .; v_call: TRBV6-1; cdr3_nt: TGTGCCAGCAGTGGGGGGCTACGGGGCTCCTGGAACACTGAAGCTTTCTTT; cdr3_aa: CASSGGLRGSWNTEAFF
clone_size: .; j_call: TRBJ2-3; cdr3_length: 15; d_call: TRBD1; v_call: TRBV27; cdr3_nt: TGTGCCAGCAGTACGGGACAGAATTTTCCAGATACGCAGTATTTT; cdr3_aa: CASSTGQNFPDTQYF
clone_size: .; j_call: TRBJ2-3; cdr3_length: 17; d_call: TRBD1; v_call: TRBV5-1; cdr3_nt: TGCGCCAGCAGCTTCACTACCGGGACAGGGTCTCAAGATACGCAGTATTTT; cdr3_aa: CASSFTTGTGSQDTQYF
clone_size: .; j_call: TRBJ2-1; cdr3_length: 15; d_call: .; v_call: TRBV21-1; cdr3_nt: TGTGCCAGCAGCCACCTAGCGGGACCATACAATGAGCAGTTCTTC; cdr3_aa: CASSHLAGPYNEQFF
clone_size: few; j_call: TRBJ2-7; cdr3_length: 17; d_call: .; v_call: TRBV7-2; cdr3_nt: TGTGCCAGCAGCGCAGTGTCAGGGGCCCTTCTCTCCTACGAGCAGTACTTC; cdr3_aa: CASSAVSGALLSYEQYF
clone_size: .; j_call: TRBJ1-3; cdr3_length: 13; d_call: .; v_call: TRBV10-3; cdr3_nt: TGTGCCATCACCCCGGGACTCGGAAACACCATATATTTT; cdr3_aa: CAITPGLGNTIYF
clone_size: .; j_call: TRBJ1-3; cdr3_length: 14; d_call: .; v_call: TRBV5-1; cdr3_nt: TGCGCCAGCAGCTTTTCAGGGCCCGAAAACACCATATATTTT; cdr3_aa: CASSFSGPENTIYF